The 8 T cell receptor beta chains below come from one sample, sequenced in a study of OX40 agonist ivuxolimab in advanced cancers. Sequencing used immunoSEQ multiplex PCR; TCRdb keeps in-frame clones, though not all of them. The sample holds more than 65,000 clones, around 93% seen once. This sample comprised CD4+ or CD8+ T cells sorted from blood, obtained in a trial of the OX40 agonist ivuxolimab. The receptors originated from an adult with an advanced solid tumor such as melanoma, head and neck, liver or kidney cancer.

V is TRBV7-9 and J is TRBJ1-1; D not resolved. CDR1 and CDR2 from the germline V gene are SEHNR and FQNEAQ (reference sequence). The CDR3 is 15 amino acids. Trimming removed 5 bases at V and 3 bases at J, with 16 bases between. The CDR3 loop reads CASSPTTSWYTEAFF. CDR3 DNA: TGTGCCAGCAGCCCGACAACAAGTTGGTACACTGAAGCTTTCTTT.

The rearrangement uses TRBV11-3 and TRBJ1-1; D call uncertain. From germline, CDR1 is SGHNT and CDR2 YENEEA. Trimming pared 4 bases from V and 1 base from J, leaving 13 bases between. The CDR3 is made up of 15 amino acids. The CDR3 nucleotides are TGTGCCAGCAGCTCAGGAGTCATCCAGAACACTGAAGCTTTCTTT. This sequence encodes CASSSGVIQNTEAFF.

The rearrangement uses TRBV5-6 and TRBJ2-7; D is undetermined. This CDR3 region has 13 residues. The V end lost 4 bases, the J end lost 3 bases, and 11 bases lay between the germline ends. Germline CDR1 SGHDT, CDR2 YYEEEE. CDR3 nucleotides: TGTGCCAGCAGCGGGCGCTCCCTCTACGAGCAGTACTTC. It is translated as CASSGRSLYEQYF.

The chain is built from TRBV29-1 and TRBJ2-5, with D hard to call. Between the trimmed V and J ends, which lost 7 bases and 2 bases, there was a span of 14 bases. Germline V gene data show CDR1 as SQVTM and CDR2 as ANQGSEA. The CDR3 has 13 residues. This chain's CDR3 is CSAPLGSQETQYF. CDR3 nucleotides: TGCAGCGCCCCCTTGGGGTCTCAAGAGACCCAGTACTTC.

V usage is TRBV9 and J usage is TRBJ1-1, with D unclear. Germline values: CDR1 SGDLS, CDR2 YYNGEE. Trimming took off 4 bases at V and 0 bases at J, with 19 bases between the two ends. The CDR3 spans 17 residues. CDR3 sequence: CASSPQAQASMNTEAFF. The CDR3 DNA reads as TGTGCCAGCAGCCCCCAAGCACAAGCGTCAATGAACACTGAAGCTTTCTTT.

The rearrangement uses TRBV13 and TRBJ1-2; tentatively, D is TRBD1 (5 bases). CDR1 is PRHDT, CDR2 FYEKMQ, per germline (reference sequence). The length of the CDR3 is 16 residues. The V end lost 0 bases, the J end lost 6 bases, and 17 bases lay between the germline ends. The CDR3 DNA reads TGTGCCAGCAGCTTAGGGACCCCCCCGGGACCCAATGGCTACACCTTC. This encodes CASSLGTPPGPNGYTF. The whole variable domain, remainder taken from reference TRBV13 and TRBJ1-2, is AAGVIQSPRHLIKEKRETATLKCYPIPRHDTVYWYQQGPGQDPQFLISFYEKMQSDKGSIPDRFSAQQFSDYHSELNMSSLELGDSALYFCASSLGTPPGPNGYTFGSGTRLTVV.

V is TRBV19 and J is TRBJ1-2; D not certain. Looked up from germline, CDR1 is LNHDA and CDR2 is SQIVND (reference sequence). This CDR3 contains 17 residues. V was pared by 3 bases and J by 0 bases, with 17 bases between. CDR3: CASSIIELSLANYGYTF. CDR3 nucleotide sequence: TGTGCCAGTAGTATTATTGAACTCTCGTTAGCTAACTATGGCTACACCTTC.

The rearrangement joins TRBV5-4 to TRBJ2-6; TRBD2 matches at 11 bases. V lost 4 bases to trimming and J lost 2 bases; unmatched junction nucleotides: 11. The CDR3 length is 19 residues. The germline gives CDR1 SGHNT, CDR2 YYREEE (reference sequence). In nucleotides, the CDR3 is TGTGCCAGCAGCCCCATCTTAGCGGGGGGGTCGGCTGGGGCCAACGTCCTGACTTTC. Its translation is CASSPILAGGSAGANVLTF.